This section outlines one TCR beta chain sequence together with its context. What antigen it recognizes has not been identified. Per-base qualities were not stored, and no clone one base away is much larger. Taken from the germline V gene, the CDR1 and CDR2 loops are MGHDK and SYGVNS. The CDR3 goes from the cysteine to the phenylalanine over 15 residues. Just CDR3 DNA is preserved here, 45 bases in frame from base 1. V is cut by 2 bases and J by 3 bases, and the space between the germline ends is 13 bases. These data are taken from a study of blood T cells in healthy people across ages (dated by TCRdb to about 2015). As for the study more broadly: In model experiments, template switching captured roughly one uniquely barcoded TCR beta cDNA molecule for every two T cells. The donors were divided into four age groups: young (average around 16 years), middle-aged (around 37), aged (about 60) and long-lived (82). Using the same blood draw, the study looked at two additional independent replicas of 1 million unique cDNA reads for two donors, one aged 18 to 29 and the other aged 80 or older. Donors of different ages were randomly distributed across sequencing lanes to avoid experimental bias. To track age-related changes in TCR beta repertoire diversity, the study relied on deep sequencing normalized with unique cDNA molecular identifiers.

Paper-wide results and their limitations: Compared with the aged group, the long-lived group had more naive CD4+ T cells, fewer expanded clones and increased TCR diversity, a pattern suggesting age selection. Because the CMV infection status of the donors was unknown, age-related changes in expanded clonotypes may potentially have been confounded. Estimates of total diversity based on one million sequenced T cells were regarded as lower bounds and as underestimates. Observed TCR beta diversity per million T cells fell roughly linearly with age, and a significant reduction was already apparent by age around 44. Since profiling was done on bulk unsorted PBMCs, naive and antigen-experienced compartments could not be conclusively compared. The percentage of naive T cells measured by flow cytometry correlated strongly with observed TCR beta diversity.

Donors were 39 systemically healthy Caucasian individuals from Russia aged roughly 6 to 100 years. Each donor gave about 11 milliliters of peripheral blood, drawn into EDTA-treated Vacutainer tubes. Ficoll-Paque density-gradient centrifugation was used to isolate PBMCs, with at least 6.5 million per sample. Trizol reagent was used to extract total RNA from the PBMCs, yielding at least 5 micrograms per sample. For every donor, an aliquot of PBMCs went through flow cytometry to measure the percentages of naive CD45RAhigh/CD27high T cells. The protocol used for the library was 5' RACE. TCRdb names Illumina HiSeq 2500 as the instrument used. A second PCR of roughly 6 to 11 cycles was run with a J-beta primer mix and a sample-barcoded 5' primer. Each TCR beta cDNA molecule received a unique molecular identifier from a template-switch 5' adaptor carrying 12 random nucleotides. At least 2.5 million CDR3-containing paired-end reads were obtained from each sample. The Mint cDNA synthesis kit, primed by a TRBC-specific oligonucleotide, was used to synthesize first-strand cDNA from all RNA. All cDNA was treated with uracil-DNA glycosylase and then went through a first 18-cycle PCR with the universal primers M1SS and BC2_uni_R. In the source study's methods: Normalization of each sample was performed by random selection of 1 million high-quality reads, each carrying a distinct molecular identifier. Reads sharing molecular identifiers were discarded rather than binned into consensus sequences. MiTCR, with a Q25 quality threshold and the strictest error-elimination algorithm, was used for CDR3 identification, clonotype clustering and error correction. A nonparametric unseen species model with Euler transformation was used to estimate lower-bound total TCR beta diversity. Starting from the raw public reads, TCRdb applied fastp trimming at Q25, assembled clones with MiXCR and retained in-frame beta chains. Identical CDR3 proteins give one entry, which carries the most common genes and DNA. It is TCRdb's table, rather than the study itself, that gives the V and J calls and clone size. For this sample the table gives fewer than 800,000 distinct CDR3 sequences, of which roughly 21% were detected only once. The ten most abundant clones make up roughly 3.7% of the sample.

This receptor was obtained from a man between 65 and 79 years old in good health. This receptor chain uses TRBV25-1 and TRBJ1-1; TRBD1 is a weak D gene call, 5 bases matching. Sequenced: blood. This receptor has the CDR3 CASSELGRVDTEAFF. The DNA sequence is given as TGTGCCAGCAGTGAACTGGGCAGGGTAGACACTGAAGCTTTCTTT.